This T cell receptor (beta chain) appears in the sequencing data of a study of T cell responses to AZD1222 COVID-19 vaccine. On this clone: Its target is unknown.

Sequenced by immunoSEQ multiplex PCR; TCRdb stores in-frame clones only, minus some. Among around 180,000 clones listed, 88% were seen once. Study-wide results and caveats: Spike-spanning, vaccine-associated CD4 TCRs were dominant at 160-218 and 743-854. Females made up more of the donors, who were largely white British, and clonal diversity may have come out too low.

Germline values: CDR1 SEHNR, CDR2 FQNEAQ (reference sequence). The CDR3 loop spans 13 amino acids. Deletions cut 1 base from V and 6 bases from J, with 7 bases between. The receptor was derived from an adult in good health. The V call is TRBV7-9, the J call TRBJ2-4, with unresolved D. The specimen comprised peripheral blood, sampled on day 0 of AZD1222 vaccination. The CDR3 here is CASSLGAGNIQYF. CDR3 sequence (DNA): TGTGCCAGCAGCTTAGGAGCCGGAAACATTCAGTACTTC.